This T cell receptor (beta chain) was captured by sequencing in a study of blood T cells in healthy people across ages. Whole-study findings and limits: Across the age range, TCR beta diversity per million T cells fell in a roughly linear way. More naive CD4+ cells and higher diversity were found in long-lived than in aged donors.

There are 14 residues in the CDR3. Germline CDR1 reads MDHEN; CDR2 reads SYDVKM. PCR was performed a second time for about 7 to 12 cycles using a sample-barcoded 5' primer and a J-beta primer mix. TCRdb called the 5' RACE reads again in MiXCR, with one record for every CDR3 protein. The sample records 890,000 or so distinct CDR3 sequences, roughly 60% being singletons. Comment on this clonotype: No antigen is known for it.

The gene calls are TRBV28 and TRBJ2-4, with D unresolved. The DNA end lines up better with TRBJ2-7; the J call may be wrong. This TCR was sampled from a young man in good health. The specimen was blood. The CDR3 sequence: CASSFVGIHYEQYF. The CDR3 DNA reads as TGTGCCAGCAGTTTTGTGGGCATTCACTACGAGCAGTACTTC.